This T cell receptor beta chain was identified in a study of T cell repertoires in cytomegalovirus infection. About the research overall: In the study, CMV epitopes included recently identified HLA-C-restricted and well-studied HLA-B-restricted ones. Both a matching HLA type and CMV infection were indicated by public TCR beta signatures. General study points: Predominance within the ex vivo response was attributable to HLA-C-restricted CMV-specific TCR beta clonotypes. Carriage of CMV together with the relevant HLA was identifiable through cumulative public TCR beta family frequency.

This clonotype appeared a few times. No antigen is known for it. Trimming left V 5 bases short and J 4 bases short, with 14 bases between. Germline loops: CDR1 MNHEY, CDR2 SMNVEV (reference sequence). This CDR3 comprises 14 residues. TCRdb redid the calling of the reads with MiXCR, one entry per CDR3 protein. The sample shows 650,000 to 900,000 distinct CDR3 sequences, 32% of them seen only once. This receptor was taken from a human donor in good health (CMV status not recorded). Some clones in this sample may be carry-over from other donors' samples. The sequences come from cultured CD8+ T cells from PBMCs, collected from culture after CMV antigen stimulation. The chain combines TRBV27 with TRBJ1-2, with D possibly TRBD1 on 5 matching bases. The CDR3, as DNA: TGTGCCAGCAGTAATGCCGGGGGATTCTATGGCTACACCTTC. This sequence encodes CASSNAGGFYGYTF.